This TCR beta chain was identified during a study of cytomegalovirus exposure and HLA in healthy donors. Study-level points and caveats: It was reportedly the case that the classifier diagnosed cytomegalovirus status with high specificity and sensitivity. Later on, a genetic analysis was performed. It linked a missense variant in DCLRE1C with V- and J-gene trimming of TCR beta.

With 4 bases clipped from V and 7 bases from J, the junction kept 11 bases outside the gene matches. Looked up from germline, CDR1 is SGHRS and CDR2 is YFSETQ. This CDR3 is built from 14 residues. A note on this clone: The target antigen is unknown.

Primers for the PCR totalled 60 Vbeta and 13 Jbeta. Assay used: immunoSEQ multiplex PCR; TCRdb lists only in-frame clones, some missing. The sample has under 250,000 clones, about four fifths seen once. The chain combines TRBV5-1 with TRBJ2-7; the match to TRBD1 covers 7 bases. The sequence was obtained from a woman in her forties or fifties in good health and CMV-seropositive. The sequenced sample was PBMCs. CDR3 loop: CASSQSDRRQEQYF. As DNA, the CDR3 is TGCGCCAGCAGCCAATCGGACAGGCGCCAGGAGCAGTACTTC. Full variable domain (rest looked up from reference TRBV5-1 and TRBJ2-7): KAGVTQTPRYLIKTRGQQVTLSCSPISGHRSVSWYQQTPGQGLQFLFEYFSETQRNKGNFPGRFSGRQFSNSRSEMNVSTLELGDSALYLCASSQSDRRQEQYFGPGTRLTVT.